This TCR beta chain was observed in a study of regulatory T cells in long-lasting Graves disease. Overall study results and limits: Few sampled subjects may have lowered accuracy. Clonotypes that were public and shared totalled fewer than 3,500 in persistent patients versus roughly 1,000 in new patients.

Sample time point: newly diagnosed GD, antithyroid drugs for less than 3 months. Extracted RNA from PBMCs served as the source of the TCR library. For TCR beta, libraries came from iRepertoire HTBI primers and Arm-PCR of CDR3 regions. TCRdb re-analysed the multiplex PCR reads in MiXCR, keeping a single row per CDR3 protein. The sample yields more than 300,000 distinct CDR3 sequences, 16% seen once. This clonotype has at least ten counts. Antigen: not known. In addition, the sample was reused for a study of T cells in Graves' hyperthyroidism and ophthalmopathy.

The sequence came from a woman between 18 and 29 years old with Graves disease. Specimen: peripheral blood mononuclear cells (PBMCs), collected at new diagnosis, from a patient treated with antithyroid drugs.

This CDR3 reads CASSGWLAAYTYNEQFF. In nucleotides, the CDR3 is TGTGCCAGCAGCGGATGGCTAGCGGCCTATACATACAATGAGCAGTTCTTC. The V and J genes are TRBV12-3 or TRBV12-4 and TRBJ2-1; 7 positions agree with TRBD2. The CDR3 length is 17 residues. V trimming: 6 bases; J trimming: 4 bases; junction bases outside the gene matches: 15.